The present T cell receptor (beta chain) was sequenced within a study of blood T cell repertoires in COVID-19. Study context: COVID-19 samples, acute and convalescent, were from the United States, Italy and Spain.

CDR3 size: 13 residues. In germline, CDR1 is SGHRS, CDR2 YFSETQ. V trimming: 5 bases; J trimming: 9 bases; junction bases outside the gene matches: 3. TCRdb keeps only in-frame clones here, not all; method: immunoSEQ multiplex PCR. Among about 670,000 clones listed, 90% were seen once. The sequence came from a woman in her late teens or twenties with acute or convalescent COVID-19. The chain employs TRBV5-1 and TRBJ2-1; TRBD2 matches at 12 bases. The specimen sequenced was peripheral blood. The CDR3 DNA reads TGCGCCAGCAGAAGGACTAGCGGGGTTGAGCAGTTCTTC. It codes for CASRRTSGVEQFF.